This TCR beta chain was identified in a study of blood T cell repertoires in COVID-19. On the study more broadly: The United States, Italy and Spain provided the acute and convalescent COVID-19 samples.

From germline, CDR1 is LGHDT and CDR2 YNNKEL (reference sequence). The CDR3 runs to 15 residues. The germline V and J ends were trimmed by 0 bases and 8 bases, with 13 bases remaining between them. Only in-frame clones appear in the TCRdb table, and some are missing; sequencing was by immunoSEQ multiplex PCR. The sample contains over 90,000 clones, 91% of which appear only once. This chain joins TRBV3-1 (or the pseudogene TRBV3-2) and TRBJ1-4; no firm D call. Sample: peripheral blood. The receptor comes from a man younger than 35 with acute or convalescent COVID-19. DNA of the CDR3: TGTGCCAGCAGCCAAGATTCCCTAGGCGTGGAAAAACTGTTTTTT. The encoded protein is CASSQDSLGVEKLFF.